This T cell receptor (beta chain) originates from a study of shared clonotypes between healthy human individuals. Study results and caveats: A few donors had 4% to 5% of their naive CD4 clonotypes in common.

Remarks on this clone: The antigen is undetermined.

This CDR3 spans 13 amino acids. Germline V gene lookup returns CDR1 SGHTA and CDR2 FQGTGA. V lost 5 bases and J lost 10, with 16 bases in between. All of the donors resided in Nashville, Tennessee, and each was a Caucasian adult. Clones were read by immunoSEQ multiplex PCR, and TCRdb kept only the in-frame ones, dropping some. The profile covers 1,400,000 or so clones, with around 98.5% appearing a single time and roughly 0.36% taken by the ten largest. The TCR comes from a man aged 25 to 40 in good health. What was sequenced was naive CD4+ T cells sorted from blood. As to subset: CD45RA+ positively selected. This sequence joins TRBV7-3 and TRBJ2-3; tentative D call: TRBD2 (5 bases). CDR3 in DNA: TGTGCCAGCAGCCCGTTAGAGGCGGGCCCGCAGTATTTT. Translation gives CASSPLEAGPQYF.